This TCR beta chain was sequenced during a study of blood T cell repertoires in COVID-19. At the level of the study: Both acute and convalescent COVID-19 samples were obtained from the United States, Italy and Spain. The analysed material was cDNA or gDNA that came from T cells, B-cell-depleted T cells, or PBMCs.

In the authors' workflow: Quantification of nucleated cells was approximated via reference gene primer amplification. Clones were sequenced by immunoSEQ multiplex PCR, and TCRdb holds only the in-frame ones, with some missing. The V and J calls and the clone size are those of that table, but D and trimming were determined from the DNA. The sample consists of about 250,000 clones, approximately 82% of them appearing once. The TCR originated in a man between 35 and 55 years old with active or convalescent COVID-19. The sequenced sample consisted of peripheral blood.

The CDR3, as DNA: TGTGCCAGCAGCAAAATTGGGGACAGCCCGGTTAGGGGGTGGCAGTACTTC. Protein: CASSKIGDSPVRGWQYF. The chain couples TRBV21-1 to TRBJ2-7; the DNA was not used to check the table's D call, TRBD1. TRBV21-1 is a pseudogene locus. This CDR3 spans 17 amino acids.